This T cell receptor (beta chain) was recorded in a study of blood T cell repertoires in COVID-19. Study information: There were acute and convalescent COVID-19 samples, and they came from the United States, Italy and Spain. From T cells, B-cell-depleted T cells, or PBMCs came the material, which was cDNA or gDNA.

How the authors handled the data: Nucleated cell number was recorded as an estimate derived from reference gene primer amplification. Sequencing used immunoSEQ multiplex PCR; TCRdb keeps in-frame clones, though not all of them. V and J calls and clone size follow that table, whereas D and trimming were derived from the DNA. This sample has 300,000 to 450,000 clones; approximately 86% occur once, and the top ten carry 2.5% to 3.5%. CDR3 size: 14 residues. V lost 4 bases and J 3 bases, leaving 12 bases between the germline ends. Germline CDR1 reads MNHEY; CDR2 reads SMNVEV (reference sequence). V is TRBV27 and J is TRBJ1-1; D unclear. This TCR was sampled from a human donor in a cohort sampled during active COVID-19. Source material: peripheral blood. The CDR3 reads CASSSRFSDTEAFF. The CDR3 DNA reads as TGTGCCAGCAGTTCCCGCTTTTCGGACACTGAAGCTTTCTTT.